Sequencing of this T cell receptor beta chain was carried out in a study of blood T cell repertoires in COVID-19. Overall study: The United States, Italy and Spain supplied acute and convalescent COVID-19 samples. In each case, the material was cDNA or gDNA derived from T cells, B-cell-depleted T cells, or PBMCs.

On this clone itself: Compared with germline, one end of the junction differs, possibly owing to a read error.

CDR1 is SQVTM, CDR2 ANQGSEA, per germline. The CDR3 has 12 residues. The assay was immunoSEQ multiplex PCR, and TCRdb's table has in-frame clones only and misses some. Seen here are under 250,000 clones, approximately 84% observed once, and the top ten hold 11%. J is TRBJ1-2 and V is TRBV29-1; D remains ambiguous. This sequence was found in a man aged 45-60 years with COVID-19, enrolled during active disease. Sequencing was carried out using peripheral blood. DNA for the CDR3: TGCAGCGTTGTGTCACCTAATTATGGCTACACCTTC. It yields the protein CSVVSPNYGYTF.